This is a list of T cell receptor beta chains from one sample in a study of CD8+ T cells in alopecia areata. Sequencing was performed with immunoSEQ multiplex PCR; in TCRdb, only in-frame clones are kept and a portion is missing. Counted here are approximately 90,000 clones, about two thirds occurring once; the ten biggest clones make up around 15%. Here the sequenced sample was CD8+ T cells sorted from blood, taken around week 44, from a patient treated with tofacitinib. These TCRs come from a human donor with alopecia areata. Each CDR3 is given without its conserved first and last residue. Each record gives: V gene, J gene, CDR3 protein.

TRBV13,TRBJ2-3,ASSRGQAPSTDTQY
TRBV14,TRBJ2-3,ASRQRGTDTQY
TRBV25-1,TRBJ2-3,ASSGVRTDTQY
TRBV29-1,TRBJ1-2,SVERQNSNYGYT
TRBV9,TRBJ1-1,ASSEGQRNTEAF
TRBV6-5,TRBJ2-2,ASSYSGRELF
TRBV30,TRBJ1-1,AWSLTGDTEAF
TRBV6-1,TRBJ1-1,ASKDVMNTEAF
TRBV7-9,TRBJ2-2,ASSLLEFRGELF
TRBV4-1,TRBJ2-7,ASSHTGSYEQY
TRBV30,TRBJ1-1,AWNLQPTAKTEAF
TRBV4-3,TRBJ1-4,ASSQDWVGTTNEKLF
TRBV30,TRBJ2-3,AWSWSGQDTQY
TRBV27,TRBJ2-5,ASSSLAEETQY
TRBV5-6,TRBJ2-3,ASSQTQHQDTQY
TRBV19,TRBJ1-2,ASSPGTGSGYT
TRBV15,TRBJ2-7,ATSRVPAVSSYEQY
TRBV6-4,TRBJ2-3,ASSEWGSTDTQY
TRBV6-4,TRBJ2-1,ASSDLAGYNEQF
TRBV30,TRBJ1-2,AWNPTGRAYGYT
TRBV30,TRBJ2-1,AWSSAREQF
TRBV29-1,TRBJ2-3,SVDDGTPSTDTQY
TRBV9,TRBJ2-3,ASSPTSSAGAGDTQY
TRBV15,TRBJ2-3,ATSRVVLDTQY
TRBV6-1,TRBJ2-5,ASSEDEGTVQETQY
TRBV29-1,TRBJ2-1,SVEEGEGEQF
TRBV7-9,TRBJ2-1,ASSLLAGGINEQF
TRBV6-1,TRBJ2-7,ASSEGGLGYEQY
TRBV5-6,TRBJ2-2,ASSKRQGDWTGELF
TRBV6-4,TRBJ2-1,ASSETSGGGYNEQF
TRBV4-3,TRBJ1-1,ASSQERTGRTEAF
TRBV6-5,TRBJ2-2,ASSYSSANTGELF
TRBV19,TRBJ1-6,ASSARGGAPLH
TRBV19,TRBJ2-1,ASGLAGVNEQF
TRBV30,TRBJ1-1,AWTEGTEAF
TRBV29-1,TRBJ1-4,SVGTAGGKKLF
TRBV4-3,TRBJ2-1,ASSPFQGNEQF
TRBV7-6,TRBJ2-3,ASSYTDRLTDTQY
TRBV19,TRBJ2-1,ASSMSGTGMNEQF
TRBV4-3,TRBJ2-7,ASSGTGDNEQY
TRBV7-9,TRBJ2-1,ASSLRTGAFDEQF
TRBV13,TRBJ2-7,ASSLSVGHYEQY
TRBV7-9,TRBJ2-7,ASSPRTGYSSYEQY
TRBV30,TRBJ1-5,AWSPSIKPNQPQH
TRBV21-1,TRBJ1-1,ASSQGIQVWSYYTEAF
TRBV25-1,TRBJ2-3,ASRSRKEPESTDTQY
TRBV25-1,TRBJ2-2,ASRTANTGELF
TRBV9,TRBJ2-7,ASSVGSSPYEQY
TRBV13,TRBJ2-1,ASSLGQGNEQF
TRBV10-3,TRBJ2-1,AISEQRRDYPNEQF
TRBV6-5,TRBJ2-6,ASSSQGSGANVLT
TRBV10-3,TRBJ2-1,AISEPGTFNEQF
TRBV7-6,TRBJ2-5,ASSSYGWGETQETQY
TRBV4-3,TRBJ2-3,ASSQDGDSLWVYAGTQY
TRBV4-2,TRBJ1-1,ASSQLTGGANTEAF
TRBV29-1,TRBJ1-2,SVVEGQLGYT
TRBV19,TRBJ2-7,ASSMTGGYEQY